A single sample gave rise to the 5 T cell receptor beta chains below, sequenced in a study of Graves' ophthalmopathy and Graves' hyperthyroidism. The TCR beta CDR3 regions underwent amplification from RNA transcripts. First-round RT-PCR relied on HTBI primers, and a second-round multiplex PCR came next. TCRdb re-called the multiplex PCR reads through MiXCR, storing one row per CDR3 protein. Among 500,000 to 600,000 distinct CDR3 sequences listed, about 40% were seen once. Sequencing was carried out using peripheral blood or thyroid tissue (not recorded which). All receptors derive from an adult man with Graves' hyperthyroidism.

This clonotype was counted at least ten times. The chain is built from TRBV19 and TRBJ1-5; TRBD1 matches at 10 bases. This CDR3 has 16 amino acids. Germline loops: CDR1 LNHDA, CDR2 SQIVND (reference sequence). Trimming cost V 5 bases and J 5 bases; bases outside gene matches: 9. The CDR3 loop is CASSVRQGAGDQPQHF. CDR3 nucleotide sequence: TGTGCCAGTAGTGTACGACAGGGGGCGGGCGATCAGCCCCAGCATTTT. The full variable domain, rest sourced from reference TRBV19 and TRBJ1-5, is DGGITQSPKYLFRKEGQNVTLSCEQNLNHDAMYWYRQDPGQGLRLIYYSQIVNDFQKGDIAEGYSVSREKKESFPLTVTSAQKNPTAFYLCASSVRQGAGDQPQHFGDGTRLSIL.

This clonotype was detected ten times or more. The chain employs TRBV20-1 and TRBJ1-1; 7 bases align to TRBD1. The CDR3 consists of 19 residues. The ends lost 3 bases at V and 1 base at J; junction bases unmatched: 20. CDR1 and CDR2 (germline): DFQATT, SNEGSKA (reference sequence). The CDR3 DNA is TGCAGTGCTAGGGGACAGAGGGAAGACAGGGCACCACCGAACACTGAAGCTTTCTTT. Encoded protein: CSARGQREDRAPPNTEAFF.

This clonotype was observed many times. V is TRBV5-8 and J is TRBJ2-2; D remains unclear. Germline CDR1 is SGHTS and CDR2 is YDEGEE. This CDR3 region has 15 residues. The V gene lost 0 bases and the J gene lost 4 bases, with 10 bases spanning the gap. CDR3 nucleotides: TGTGCCAGCAGCTTGGGCAGCGAACGCACCGGGGAGCTGTTTTTT. Translation gives CASSLGSERTGELFF.

A few counts support this clonotype. The V call is TRBV29-1, the J call TRBJ1-2; TRBD1 aligns across 9 bases. Germline loops: CDR1 SQVTM, CDR2 ANQGSEA. J was trimmed by 4 bases and V by 0 bases; bases with no gene match: 12. CDR3 length: 17 residues. Written as DNA, the CDR3 is TGCAGCGTTGAAGATTACTACAGGGGGCCTGTGGGCTATGGCTACACCTTC. It codes for CSVEDYYRGPVGYGYTF. Variable domain in full (rest from reference TRBV29-1 and TRBJ1-2): SAVISQKPSRDICQRGTSLTIQCQVDSQVTMMFWYRQQPGQSLTLIATANQGSEATYESGFVIDKFPISRPNLTFSTLTVSNMSPEDSSIYLCSVEDYYRGPVGYGYTFGSGTRLTVV.

The V gene is TRBV28, the J gene TRBJ2-7; tentative D call: TRBD1 (6 bases). CDR3 length: 13 amino acids. Deletions cut 8 bases from V and 0 bases from J, with 11 bases between. Germline loops: CDR1 MDHEN, CDR2 SYDVKM. CDR3: CASYRESSYEQYF. The CDR3 DNA follows: TGTGCCAGCTACAGGGAAAGCTCCTACGAGCAGTACTTC.